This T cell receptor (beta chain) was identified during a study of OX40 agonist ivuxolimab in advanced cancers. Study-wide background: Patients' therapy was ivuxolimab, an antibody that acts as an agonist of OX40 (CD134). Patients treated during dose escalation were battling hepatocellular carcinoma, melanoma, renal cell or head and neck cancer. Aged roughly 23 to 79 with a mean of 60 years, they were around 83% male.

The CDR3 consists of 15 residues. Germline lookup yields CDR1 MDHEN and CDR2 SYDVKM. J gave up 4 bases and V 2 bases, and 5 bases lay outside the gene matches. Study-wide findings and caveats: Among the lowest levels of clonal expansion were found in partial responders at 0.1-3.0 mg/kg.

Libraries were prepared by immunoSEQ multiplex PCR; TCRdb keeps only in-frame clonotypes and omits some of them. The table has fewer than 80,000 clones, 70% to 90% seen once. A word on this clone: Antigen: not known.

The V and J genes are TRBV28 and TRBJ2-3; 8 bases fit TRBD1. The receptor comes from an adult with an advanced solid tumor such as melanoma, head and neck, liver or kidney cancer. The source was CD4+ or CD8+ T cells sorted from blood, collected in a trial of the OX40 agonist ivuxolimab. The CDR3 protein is CASSLGQGGADTQYF. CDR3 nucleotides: TGTGCCAGCAGTTTAGGACAGGGTGGGGCAGATACGCAGTATTTT. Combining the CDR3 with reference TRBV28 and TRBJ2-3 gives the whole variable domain DVKVTQSSRYLVKRTGEKVFLECVQDMDHENMFWYRQDPGLGLRLIYFSYDVKMKEKGDIPEGYSVSREKKERFSLILESASTNQTSMYLCASSLGQGGADTQYFGPGTRLTVL.